The sequence of this T cell receptor (beta chain) was determined in a study of chemoradiotherapy in HPV16-positive cancers. This clone was observed a few times. Its antigen is unknown. The assay was immunoSEQ multiplex PCR, and TCRdb's table has in-frame clones only and misses some. The profile shows 7,500 or so clones, about 70% of them singletons. Study-wide findings and caveats: Candidate HPV-specific clones and E7-related TCR motifs grew in tumor during treatment. Functional assays defining HPV-specific T cells used only two HPV16-positive patients.

The receptor was derived from a human donor with HPV-associated anogenital cancer. The sequencing here drew on tumor tissue, taken from a patient who underwent chemoradiotherapy.

The CDR3 nucleotides are TGTGCCAGCACCCACAGGGACGGCTACACCTTC. This translates into CASTHRDGYTF. The rearrangement uses TRBV6-1 and TRBJ1-2; tentatively, D is TRBD1 (6 bases). The V gene lost 7 bases and the J gene lost 8 bases, with 11 bases spanning the gap. The germline gives CDR1 MNHNS, CDR2 SASEGT. The CDR3 is made up of 11 amino acids.